The 2 T cell receptor beta chains reported below all come from one sample, sequenced in a study of cytomegalovirus exposure and HLA in healthy donors. Libraries were prepared by immunoSEQ multiplex PCR; TCRdb keeps only in-frame clonotypes and omits some of them. Found here are about 260,000 clones, about 90% of them singletons; the top ten hold just over 3%. Material: PBMCs. These receptors came from a woman aged 30 to 39 in good health and CMV-seronegative.

The chain recombines TRBV7-2 with TRBJ2-7; 8 positions match TRBD2. The CDR3 runs 13 residues. Germline CDR1 reads SGHTA; CDR2 reads FQGNSA. V shed 3 bases, J shed 7 bases, and the junction held 5 bases outside the gene matches. CDR3 bases: TGTGCCAGCAGCTTGCGGGGGGCTTGGGAGCAGTACTTC. Amino acid sequence: CASSLRGAWEQYF.

This clone was picked up a small number of times. This chain joins TRBV19 and TRBJ2-4; 16 bases line up with TRBD2. The CDR3 is made up of 17 amino acids. The V segment lost 7 bases and the J segment 7 bases; nucleotides outside the gene matches: 10. Germline V CDR1 and CDR2: LNHDA, SQIVND (reference sequence). The CDR3 DNA is TGTGCCAGTAATTGGGGACTAGCGGGAGGGCCCACCAACATTCAGTACTTC. Translated, it gives CASNWGLAGGPTNIQYF.